These 11 T cell receptor beta chains originate from one sample sequenced in a study of shared clonotypes between healthy human individuals. Produced via immunoSEQ multiplex PCR; TCRdb's table is partial and in-frame only. The sample records millions of clones, 95% being singletons. Sequences were obtained from naive CD4+ T cells sorted from blood. Subset noted: CD45RA+ positively selected. These TCRs come from a man aged 18-30 years in good health.

A remark on this clone: The identical CDR3 is also encoded by other nucleotide sequences in the sample. J is TRBJ1-4 and V is TRBV4-3; D is undetermined. V gave up 1 base and J gave up 0 bases, with 0 bases separating them. From germline, CDR1 is LGHNA and CDR2 YSLEER. CDR3 length: 13 residues. In DNA form, the CDR3 reads TGCGCCAGCAGCCAAGCAACTAATGAAAAACTGTTTTTT. It codes for CASSQATNEKLFF.

CDR3: CASRGLGPPYGYTF. CDR3 coding DNA: TGTGCCAGCAGGGGGCTGGGGCCCCCCTATGGCTACACCTTC. The genes are TRBV27 and TRBJ1-2, with D maybe TRBD1 (5 bases). Germline CDR1 reads MNHEY; CDR2 reads SMNVEV (reference sequence). The CDR3 runs to 14 residues. V gave up 6 bases and J gave up 4 bases, with 15 bases separating them.

This chain uses TRBV7-2 with TRBJ1-2, with TRBD1 matching over 7 bases. The J segment lost 4 bases and the V segment lost 1 base, leaving 3 bases of the junction unmatched. Germline CDR1 is SGHTA and CDR2 is FQGNSA. The CDR3 is 14 amino acids. The CDR3: CASSLEQGLYGYTF. In DNA form, the CDR3 reads TGTGCCAGCAGCTTAGAACAGGGGCTCTATGGCTACACCTTC.

The V and J genes are TRBV19 and TRBJ2-7; D is unresolved. Germline V gives CDR1 LNHDA, CDR2 SQIVND (reference sequence). Trimming cost V 1 base and J 3 bases, with 13 bases left between them. The CDR3 has 15 amino acids. The CDR3 DNA follows: TGTGCCAGTAGTATAGGACCTCTCCCCCGCTACGAGCAGTACTTC. Its translation is CASSIGPLPRYEQYF.

This chain joins TRBV2 and TRBJ1-5; 9 positions match TRBD1. The CDR3 consists of 15 residues. Germline assignment: CDR1 SNHLY and CDR2 FYNNEI. V was pared by 6 bases and J by 2 bases, with 5 bases of the junction left unmatched. CDR3 residues: CASRAQGAGNQPQHF. The DNA for the CDR3 is TGTGCCAGCAGGGCACAGGGGGCCGGCAATCAGCCCCAGCATTTT.

Only a few counts were recorded for this clone. The V and J genes are TRBV28 and TRBJ2-5; TRBD1 is a possible D gene (5 bases). V was cut by 6 bases and J by 0 bases, with 17 bases left in between. The CDR3 covers 16 residues. Germline V gene lookup returns CDR1 MDHEN and CDR2 SYDVKM. CDR3 in amino acids: CASSPGRVRNQETQYF. CDR3 nucleotide sequence: TGTGCCAGCAGCCCAGGCAGGGTCCGAAACCAAGAGACCCAGTACTTC.

The chain uses TRBV6-1 and TRBJ1-5, with D hard to call. This CDR3 is built from 15 residues. Germline V gene lookup returns CDR1 MNHNS and CDR2 SASEGT. V lost 5 bases and J lost 5, with 16 bases in between. The CDR3 region is CASSSQLLADQPQHF. DNA for the CDR3: TGTGCCAGCAGTTCCCAACTTCTGGCCGATCAGCCCCAGCATTTT.

The chain links TRBV2 to TRBJ1-3, with D unresolved. V was cut by 1 base and J by 0 bases, with 7 bases left in between. The CDR3 has 15 residues. In germline, CDR1 is SNHLY, CDR2 FYNNEI. The CDR3 loop reads CASSEVGSSGNTIYF. CDR3 DNA sequence: TGTGCCAGCAGTGAAGTAGGGAGCTCTGGAAACACCATATATTTT.

This clone was recorded once. The chain links TRBV5-4 to TRBJ2-3; TRBD1 agrees at 8 bases. V shed 3 bases and J 4 bases; nucleotides not matched to a gene: 1. This CDR3 is built from 13 residues. Germline lookup yields CDR1 SGHNT and CDR2 YYREEE (reference sequence). The CDR3 sequence is CASSSTGADTQYF. CDR3 in DNA: TGTGCCAGCAGCTCGACAGGGGCAGATACGCAGTATTTT.

The chain is built from TRBV11-2 and TRBJ1-5; perhaps TRBD1 as D (6 bases). Germline-derived CDR1 and CDR2 are SGHAT and FQNNGV. The CDR3 consists of 15 residues. V lost 5 bases to trimming and J lost 3 bases, with 14 bases between them. The CDR3 DNA reads TGTGCCAGCAGCCTACAGGGTGGGGTCAATCAGCCCCAGCATTTT. Its translation is CASSLQGGVNQPQHF.

As for this clone: This sample also contains other DNA sequences that code for the same CDR3. The V call is TRBV5-1, the J call TRBJ1-5; no definite D call. Germline V CDR1 and CDR2: SGHRS, YFSETQ. This CDR3 contains 14 residues. Trimming shortened V by 4 bases and J by 0 bases, and 8 bases separated the two germline ends. CDR3 nucleotide sequence: TGCGCCAGCAGCATTGACGGTAGCAATCAGCCCCAGCATTTT. The encoded protein is CASSIDGSNQPQHF.